This TCR beta chain was captured in a study of T-cell reconstitution after alpha-beta-depleted transplantation in children. Unique molecular identifiers were incorporated during preparation of the TCRbeta library. TCRdb passed the PCR reads through MiXCR, listing each CDR3 protein once. This sample has fewer than 4,500 distinct CDR3 sequences, with around an eighth found just once. Study-wide points: At day 60, the high TCRbeta diversity found in some patients originated from recipient T cells and thymic progenitors that had survived. T-cell counts and diversity at one year post-transplant came mainly from newly produced T cells. Roughly two months post-transplant, alpha-beta T cells reportedly originated from several hundred graft clones that had expanded.

J gave up 7 bases and V 3 bases, and 11 bases lay outside the gene matches. The CDR3 has 17 amino acids. This clonotype has at least ten counts. The antigen is undetermined. This TCR was sampled from a male patient aged 2 to 9 who had a stem cell transplant for acute lymphoblastic leukemia, so the T cells may come from the graft donor. V usage is TRBV23-1 and J usage is TRBJ1-6, with TRBD1 matching 8 bases. TRBV23-1 is identified as an open reading frame with a role that is uncertain. Sequenced here: PBMCs, mostly from graft donor cells, sampled 60 days after TCRalphabeta/CD19-depleted stem cell transplant. DNA for the CDR3: TGCGCCAGCAGTCATCTCTCGAAGACAGGGGTAAATTCACCCCTCCACTTT. Amino acid sequence: CASSHLSKTGVNSPLHF.